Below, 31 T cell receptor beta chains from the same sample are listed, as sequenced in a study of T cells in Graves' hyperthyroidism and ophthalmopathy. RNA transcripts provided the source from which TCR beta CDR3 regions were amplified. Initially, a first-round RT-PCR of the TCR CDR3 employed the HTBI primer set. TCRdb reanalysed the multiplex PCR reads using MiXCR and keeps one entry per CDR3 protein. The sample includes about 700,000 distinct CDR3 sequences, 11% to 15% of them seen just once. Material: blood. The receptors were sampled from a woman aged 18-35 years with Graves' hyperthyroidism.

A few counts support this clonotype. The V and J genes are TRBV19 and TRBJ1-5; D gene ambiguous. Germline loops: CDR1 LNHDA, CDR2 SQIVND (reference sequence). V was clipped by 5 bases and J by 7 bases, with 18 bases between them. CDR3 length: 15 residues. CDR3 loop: CASSPGGRVSQPQHF. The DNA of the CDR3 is TGTGCCAGTAGTCCCGGCGGGAGAGTGTCGCAGCCCCAGCATTTT.

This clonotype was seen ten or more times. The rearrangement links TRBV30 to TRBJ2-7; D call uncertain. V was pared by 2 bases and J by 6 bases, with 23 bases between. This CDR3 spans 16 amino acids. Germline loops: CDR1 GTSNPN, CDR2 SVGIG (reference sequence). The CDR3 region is CAWSMIYGGEHGEQYF. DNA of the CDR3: TGTGCCTGGAGTATGATTTACGGCGGAGAGCATGGCGAGCAGTACTTC.

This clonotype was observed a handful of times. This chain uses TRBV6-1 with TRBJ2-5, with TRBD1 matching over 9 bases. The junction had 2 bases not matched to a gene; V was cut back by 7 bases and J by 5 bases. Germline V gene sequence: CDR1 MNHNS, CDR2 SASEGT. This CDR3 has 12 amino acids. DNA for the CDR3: TGTGCCAGCAACGACAGGGGGGAGACCCAGTACTTC. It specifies CASNDRGETQYF.

In DNA form, the CDR3 reads TGTGCCAGTAGTATCCCGGGACAGGCGAACACTGAAGCTTTCTTT. It specifies CASSIPGQANTEAFF. The chain couples TRBV19 to TRBJ1-1; 8 positions match TRBD1. CDR3 length equals 15 residues. J gave up 1 base and V 3 bases, and 4 bases lay outside the gene matches. CDR1 LNHDA and CDR2 SQIVND come from the germline V gene (reference sequence).

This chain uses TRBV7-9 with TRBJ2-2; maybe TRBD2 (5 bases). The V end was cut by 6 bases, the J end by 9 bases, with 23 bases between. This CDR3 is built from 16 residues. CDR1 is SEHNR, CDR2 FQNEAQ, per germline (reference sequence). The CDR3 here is CASSSTLGLSVRELFF. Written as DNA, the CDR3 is TGTGCCAGCAGTTCGACCCTCGGGCTTAGCGTCAGGGAGCTGTTTTTT.

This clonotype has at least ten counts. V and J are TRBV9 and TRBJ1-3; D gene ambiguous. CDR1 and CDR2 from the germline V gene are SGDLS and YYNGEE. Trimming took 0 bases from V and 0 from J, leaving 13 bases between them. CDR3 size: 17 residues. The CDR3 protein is CASSVEGLAGSGNTIYF. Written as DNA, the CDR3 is TGTGCCAGCAGCGTAGAAGGATTGGCCGGCTCTGGAAACACCATATATTTT. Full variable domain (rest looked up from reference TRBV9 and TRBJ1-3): DSGVTQTPKHLITATGQRVTLRCSPRSGDLSVYWYQQSLDQGLQFLIQYYNGEERAKGNILERFSAQQFPDLHSELNLSSLELGDSALYFCASSVEGLAGSGNTIYFGEGSWLTVV.

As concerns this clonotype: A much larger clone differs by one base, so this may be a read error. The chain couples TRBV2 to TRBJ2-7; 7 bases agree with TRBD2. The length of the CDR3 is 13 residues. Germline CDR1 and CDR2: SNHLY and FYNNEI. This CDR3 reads CASRRRGDYEQCF. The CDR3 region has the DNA TGTGCCAGCAGGAGGAGAGGGGACTACGAGCAGTGCTTC.

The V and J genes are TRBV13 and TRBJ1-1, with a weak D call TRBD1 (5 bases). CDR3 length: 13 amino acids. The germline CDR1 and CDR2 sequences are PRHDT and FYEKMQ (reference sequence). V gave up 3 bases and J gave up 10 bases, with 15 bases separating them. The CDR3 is CASSLRGIGSAFF. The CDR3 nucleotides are TGTGCCAGCAGCTTGAGGGGCATCGGATCAGCTTTCTTT.

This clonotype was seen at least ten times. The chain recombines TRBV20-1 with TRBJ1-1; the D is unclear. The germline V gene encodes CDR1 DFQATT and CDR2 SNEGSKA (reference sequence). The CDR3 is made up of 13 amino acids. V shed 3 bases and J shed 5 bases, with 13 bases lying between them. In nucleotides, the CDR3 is TGCAGTGCTAGGGTTGCGGGGAGGACTGAAGCTTTCTTT. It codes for CSARVAGRTEAFF.

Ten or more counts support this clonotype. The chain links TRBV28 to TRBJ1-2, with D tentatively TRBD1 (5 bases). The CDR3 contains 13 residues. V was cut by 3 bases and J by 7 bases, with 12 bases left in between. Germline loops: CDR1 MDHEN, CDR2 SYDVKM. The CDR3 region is CASSFLQVSGYTF. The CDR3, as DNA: TGTGCCAGCAGTTTCCTACAGGTGTCTGGCTACACCTTC.

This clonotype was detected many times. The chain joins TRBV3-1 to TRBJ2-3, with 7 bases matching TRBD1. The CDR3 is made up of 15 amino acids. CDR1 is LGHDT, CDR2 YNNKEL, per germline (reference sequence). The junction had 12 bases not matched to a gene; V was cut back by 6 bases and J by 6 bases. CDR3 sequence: CASRHHRGVGDTQYF. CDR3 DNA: TGTGCCAGCAGGCACCACAGGGGTGTTGGGGATACGCAGTATTTT.

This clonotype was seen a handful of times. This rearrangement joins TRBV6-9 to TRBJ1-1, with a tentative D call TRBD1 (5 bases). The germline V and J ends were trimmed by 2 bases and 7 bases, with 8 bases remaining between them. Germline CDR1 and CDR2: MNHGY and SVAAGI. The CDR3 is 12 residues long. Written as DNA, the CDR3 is TGTGCCAGCAGTTATCCCGACAGTGAAGCTTTCTTT. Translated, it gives CASSYPDSEAFF.

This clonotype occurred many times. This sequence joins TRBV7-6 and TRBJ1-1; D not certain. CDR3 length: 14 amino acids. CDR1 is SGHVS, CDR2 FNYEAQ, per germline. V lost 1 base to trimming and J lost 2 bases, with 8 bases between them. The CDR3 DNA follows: TGTGCCAGCAGCTTAGGGCTAGGAAACACTGAAGCTTTCTTT. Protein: CASSLGLGNTEAFF.

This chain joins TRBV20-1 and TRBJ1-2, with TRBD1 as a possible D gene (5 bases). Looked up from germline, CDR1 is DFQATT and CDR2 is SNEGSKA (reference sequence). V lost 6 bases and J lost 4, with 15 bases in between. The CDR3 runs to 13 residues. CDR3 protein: CSAERGKSYGYTF. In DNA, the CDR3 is TGCAGTGCGGAAAGGGGCAAAAGCTATGGCTACACCTTC.

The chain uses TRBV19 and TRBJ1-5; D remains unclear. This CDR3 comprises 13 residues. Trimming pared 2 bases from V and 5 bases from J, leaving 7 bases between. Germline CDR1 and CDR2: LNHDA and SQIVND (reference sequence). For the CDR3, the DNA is TGTGCCAGTAGTATAAACGAGGATCAGCCCCAGCATTTT. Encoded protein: CASSINEDQPQHF.

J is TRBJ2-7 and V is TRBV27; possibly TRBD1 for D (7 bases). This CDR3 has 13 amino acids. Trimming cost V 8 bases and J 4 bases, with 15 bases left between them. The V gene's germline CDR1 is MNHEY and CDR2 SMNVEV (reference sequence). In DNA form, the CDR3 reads TGTGCCAGCGCGGCAGGGGGGTTTTACGAGCAGTACTTC. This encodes CASAAGGFYEQYF.

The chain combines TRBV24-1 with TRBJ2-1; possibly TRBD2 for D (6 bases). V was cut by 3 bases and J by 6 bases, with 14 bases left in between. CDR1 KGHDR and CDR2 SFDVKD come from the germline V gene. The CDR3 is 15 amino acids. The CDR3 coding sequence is TGTGCCACCAGTGATCGAGCGGACTATACCAATGAGCAGTTCTTC. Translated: CATSDRADYTNEQFF.

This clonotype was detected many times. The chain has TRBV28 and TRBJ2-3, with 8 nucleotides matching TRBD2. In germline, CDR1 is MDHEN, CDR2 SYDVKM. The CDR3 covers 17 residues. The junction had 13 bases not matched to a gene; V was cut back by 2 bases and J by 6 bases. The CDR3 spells CASSLRRPAGGGDTQYF. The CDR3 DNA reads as TGTGCCAGCAGTTTAAGACGTCCGGCGGGAGGAGGGGATACGCAGTATTTT. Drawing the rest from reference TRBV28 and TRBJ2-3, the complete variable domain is DVKVTQSSRYLVKRTGEKVFLECVQDMDHENMFWYRQDPGLGLRLIYFSYDVKMKEKGDIPEGYSVSREKKERFSLILESASTNQTSMYLCASSLRRPAGGGDTQYFGPGTRLTVL.

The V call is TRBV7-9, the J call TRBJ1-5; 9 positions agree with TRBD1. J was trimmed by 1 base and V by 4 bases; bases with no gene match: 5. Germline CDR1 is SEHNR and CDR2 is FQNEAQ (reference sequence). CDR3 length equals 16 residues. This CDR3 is CASSSGTGLSNQPQHF. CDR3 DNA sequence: TGTGCCAGCAGCTCCGGGACAGGGTTGAGCAATCAGCCCCAGCATTTT.

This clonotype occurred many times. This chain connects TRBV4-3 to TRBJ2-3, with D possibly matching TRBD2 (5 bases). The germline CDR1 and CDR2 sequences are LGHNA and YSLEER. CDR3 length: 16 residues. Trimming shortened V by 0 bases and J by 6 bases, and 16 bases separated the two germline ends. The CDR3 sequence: CASSQDLVEDWDTQYF. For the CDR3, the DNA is TGCGCCAGCAGCCAAGATCTGGTGGAGGATTGGGATACGCAGTATTTT.

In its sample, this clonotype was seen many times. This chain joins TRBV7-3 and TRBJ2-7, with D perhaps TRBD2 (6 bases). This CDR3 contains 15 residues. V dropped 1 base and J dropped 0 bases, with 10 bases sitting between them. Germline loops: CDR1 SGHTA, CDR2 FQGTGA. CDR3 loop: CASSLMAGPSYEQYF. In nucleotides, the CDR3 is TGTGCCAGCAGCTTAATGGCGGGGCCCTCCTACGAGCAGTACTTC.

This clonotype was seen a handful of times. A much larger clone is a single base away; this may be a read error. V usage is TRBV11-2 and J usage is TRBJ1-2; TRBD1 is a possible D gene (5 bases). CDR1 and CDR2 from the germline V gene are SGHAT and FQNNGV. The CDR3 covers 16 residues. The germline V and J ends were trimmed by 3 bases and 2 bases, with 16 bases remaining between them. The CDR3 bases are TGTGCCAGCAGCTTGGCCATAGGGACGCCAAACTATGGCTACACCTTC. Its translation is CASSLAIGTPNYGYTF. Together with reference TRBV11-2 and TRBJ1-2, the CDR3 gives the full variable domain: EAGVAQSPRYKIIEKRQSVAFWCNPISGHATLYWYQQILGQGPKLLIQFQNNGVVDDSQLPKDRFSAERLKGVDSTLKIQPAKLEDSAVYLCASSLAIGTPNYGYTFGSGTRLTVV.

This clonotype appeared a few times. The CDR3 region has the DNA TGCAGCGTTGAACATGGGGCCCTGGGGAACACTGAAGCTTTCTTT. It specifies CSVEHGALGNTEAFF. The chain couples TRBV29-1 to TRBJ1-1; D perhaps matches TRBD1 (5 bases). Germline V gene sequence: CDR1 SQVTM, CDR2 ANQGSEA. V was cut by 2 bases and J by 1 base, with 14 bases left in between. This CDR3 spans 15 amino acids. The variable domain in full, completed from reference TRBV29-1 and TRBJ1-1, reads SAVISQKPSRDICQRGTSLTIQCQVDSQVTMMFWYRQQPGQSLTLIATANQGSEATYESGFVIDKFPISRPNLTFSTLTVSNMSPEDSSIYLCSVEHGALGNTEAFFGQGTRLTVV.

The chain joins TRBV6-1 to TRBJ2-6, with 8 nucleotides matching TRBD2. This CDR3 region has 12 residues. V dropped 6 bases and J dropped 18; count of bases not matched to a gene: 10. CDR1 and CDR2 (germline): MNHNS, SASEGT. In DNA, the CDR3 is TGTGCCAGCAGACAAATTCCCGGGGGGGCGACTTTC. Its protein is CASRQIPGGATF.

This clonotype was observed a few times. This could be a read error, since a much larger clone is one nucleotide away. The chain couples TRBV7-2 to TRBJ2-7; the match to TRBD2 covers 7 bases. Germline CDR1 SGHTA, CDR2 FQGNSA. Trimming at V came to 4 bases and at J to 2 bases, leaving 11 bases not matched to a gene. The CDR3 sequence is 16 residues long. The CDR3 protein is CASSSLMAGAPYEQYF. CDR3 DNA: TGTGCCAGCAGCTCATTAATGGCGGGAGCACCCTACGAGCAGTACTTC.

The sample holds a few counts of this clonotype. The CDR3 sequence: CASGRLTDTQYF. The DNA for the CDR3 is TGTGCCAGCGGACGTTTGACAGATACGCAGTATTTT. The chain carries TRBV2 and TRBJ2-3; no firm D call. CDR1 SNHLY and CDR2 FYNNEI come from the germline V gene. The CDR3 sequence is 12 residues long. V shed 8 bases and J shed 3 bases, with 9 bases lying between them.

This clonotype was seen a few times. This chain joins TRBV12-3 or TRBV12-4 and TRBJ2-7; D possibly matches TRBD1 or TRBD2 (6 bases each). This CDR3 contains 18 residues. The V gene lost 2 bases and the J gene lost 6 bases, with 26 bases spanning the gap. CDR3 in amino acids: CASSLRLLGGIRYFEQYF. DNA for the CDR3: TGTGCCAGCAGTTTAAGACTGCTAGGGGGGATTAGATATTTCGAGCAGTACTTC.

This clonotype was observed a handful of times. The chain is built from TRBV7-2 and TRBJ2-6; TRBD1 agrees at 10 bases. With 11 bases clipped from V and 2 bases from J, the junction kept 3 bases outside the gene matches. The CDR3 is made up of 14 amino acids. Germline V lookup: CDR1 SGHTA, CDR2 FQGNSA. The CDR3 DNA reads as TGTGCCGGTGGACAGGGGGCTGGGGCCAACGTCCTGACTTTC. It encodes CAGGQGAGANVLTF.

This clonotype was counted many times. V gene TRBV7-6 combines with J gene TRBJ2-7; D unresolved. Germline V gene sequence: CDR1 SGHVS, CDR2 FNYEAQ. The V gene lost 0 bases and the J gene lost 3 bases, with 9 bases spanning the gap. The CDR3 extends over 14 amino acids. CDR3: CASSLAAAHYEQYF. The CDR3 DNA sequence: TGTGCCAGCAGCTTAGCGGCGGCTCACTACGAGCAGTACTTC.

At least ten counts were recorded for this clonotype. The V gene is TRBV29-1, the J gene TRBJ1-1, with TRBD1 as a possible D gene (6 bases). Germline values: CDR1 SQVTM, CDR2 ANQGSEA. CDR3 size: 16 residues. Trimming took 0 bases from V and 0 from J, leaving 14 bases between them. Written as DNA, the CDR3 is TGCAGCGTTGAAGATTCCAGGGGCCGGGTGAACACTGAAGCTTTCTTT. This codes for CSVEDSRGRVNTEAFF.

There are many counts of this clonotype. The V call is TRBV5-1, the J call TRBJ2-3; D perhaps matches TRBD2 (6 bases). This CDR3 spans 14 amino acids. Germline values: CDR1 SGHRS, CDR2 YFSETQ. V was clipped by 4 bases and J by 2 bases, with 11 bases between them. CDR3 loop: CASSGGTDTDTQYF. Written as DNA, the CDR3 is TGCGCCAGCAGCGGCGGGACGGACACAGATACGCAGTATTTT.